Listed here are 14 T cell receptor beta chains from one sample, sequenced in a study of T cell responses to AZD1222 COVID-19 vaccine. Only in-frame clones appear in the TCRdb table, and some are missing; sequencing was by immunoSEQ multiplex PCR. The data contain under 150,000 clones, around 88% of them singletons. This specimen consisted of peripheral blood, obtained on day 0 of AZD1222 vaccination. The receptor set was obtained from an adult in good health.

The J gene is TRBJ1-5, the V gene TRBV4-1; no definite D call. The CDR3 runs to 13 residues. CDR1 and CDR2 (germline): MGHRA, YSYEKL. Trimming removed 4 bases from V and 11 bases from J, with 15 bases in between. Here the CDR3 reads CASSPRPLLAQHF. The CDR3 DNA sequence: TGCGCCAGCAGCCCCAGGCCTTTGTTGGCCCAGCATTTT.

The chain uses TRBV27 and TRBJ2-3; TRBD1 matches 7 bases. V trimming: 6 bases; J trimming: 0 bases; junction bases outside the gene matches: 12. Per the germline V gene, CDR1 is MNHEY and CDR2 is SMNVEV (reference sequence). This CDR3 is built from 17 residues. The CDR3 sequence: CASSQGQRITSTDTQYF. CDR3 bases: TGTGCCAGCAGCCAGGGACAGAGGATCACTAGCACAGATACGCAGTATTTT.

The chain is built from TRBV10-3 and TRBJ1-3; D is unclear. Trimming left V 6 bases short and J 4 bases short, with 7 bases between. Germline V lookup: CDR1 ENHRY, CDR2 SYGVKD. The CDR3 is 12 amino acids. The CDR3 DNA reads TGTGCCATCAGCGGATCGGGAAACACCATATATTTT. It translates to CAISGSGNTIYF.

This clone was observed a handful of times. The rearrangement links TRBV13 to TRBJ1-2; no clear D. Germline loops: CDR1 PRHDT, CDR2 FYEKMQ (reference sequence). The CDR3 loop spans 15 amino acids. The V end lost 0 bases, the J end lost 4 bases, and 12 bases lay between the germline ends. CDR3 amino acids: CASSLGGKGVYGYTF. The CDR3 nucleotides read TGTGCCAGCAGCTTAGGAGGGAAAGGTGTCTATGGCTACACCTTC.

The CDR3 DNA reads as TGTGCCAGCACCACCCCCGACAGGTTCGGGGAGCTGTTTTTT. This encodes CASTTPDRFGELFF. The V gene is TRBV7-8, the J gene TRBJ2-2, with D possibly matching TRBD1 (6 bases). The CDR3 runs 14 residues. V lost 7 bases to trimming and J lost 7 bases, with 16 bases between them. Germline loops: CDR1 SGHVS, CDR2 FQNEAQ. The variable domain in full, with the rest retrieved from reference TRBV7-8 and TRBJ2-2, is GAGVSQSPRYKVAKRGQDVALRCDPISGHVSLFWYQQALGQGPEFLTYFQNEAQLDKSGLPSDRFFAERPEGSVSTLKIQRTQQEDSAVYLCASTTPDRFGELFFGEGSRLTVL.

V and J are TRBV18 and TRBJ1-5, with D possibly being TRBD1 (6 bases). The CDR3 sequence is 13 residues long. Deletions cut 6 bases from V and 4 bases from J, with 10 bases between. CDR1 and CDR2 from the germline V gene are KGHSH and LQKENI. The CDR3 DNA reads TGTGCCAGCTCGCCAGGGGAAAATCAGCCCCAGCATTTT. Protein: CASSPGENQPQHF.

The rearrangement uses TRBV6-6 and TRBJ1-3, with D possibly being TRBD1 (5 bases). This CDR3 has 15 amino acids. CDR1 is MNHNY, CDR2 SVGAGI, per germline (reference sequence). Trimming took off 5 bases at V and 0 bases at J, with 11 bases between the two ends. CDR3 nucleotides: TGTGCCAGCAGTGACCGCGGGGGCTCTGGAAACACCATATATTTT. It is translated as CASSDRGGSGNTIYF.

The chain carries TRBV25-1 and TRBJ1-2; D is perhaps TRBD1 (5 bases). The germline V gene encodes CDR1 MGHDK and CDR2 SYGVNS. Trimming removed 3 bases at V and 3 bases at J, with 8 bases between. The CDR3 loop spans 13 amino acids. The CDR3 reads CASSDGHYYGYTF. The CDR3, as DNA: TGTGCCAGCAGTGACGGACACTACTATGGCTACACCTTC.

This clone turned up a few times. V and J are TRBV5-1 and TRBJ2-1, with D unclear. V gave up 0 bases and J gave up 4 bases, with 11 bases separating them. CDR3 size: 15 residues. Germline CDR1 reads SGHRS; CDR2 reads YFSETQ. The CDR3 protein is CASSLGRHPYNEQFF. DNA for the CDR3: TGCGCCAGCAGCTTGGGGCGACACCCTTACAATGAGCAGTTCTTC.

V and J are TRBV2 and TRBJ1-1, with D perhaps matching TRBD1 (6 bases). Germline values: CDR1 SNHLY, CDR2 FYNNEI. V was clipped by 10 bases and J by 1 base, with 22 bases between them. CDR3 length equals 16 residues. CDR3 in amino acids: CANPGPIEGGNTEAFF. DNA of the CDR3: TGTGCCAATCCGGGCCCTATAGAAGGGGGGAACACTGAAGCTTTCTTT.

The gene calls are TRBV10-3 and TRBJ2-7, with 12 bases lining up with TRBD1. CDR1 is ENHRY, CDR2 SYGVKD, per germline. J lost 4 bases, V lost 6 bases, and 7 bases had no gene match. The CDR3 sequence is 15 residues long. This CDR3 reads CAIRPGTGGAYEQYF. CDR3 coding DNA: TGTGCCATCAGGCCGGGGACAGGGGGCGCATACGAGCAGTACTTC.

The V and J genes are TRBV7-2 and TRBJ1-2; a possible D gene is TRBD1 (5 bases). Per the germline V gene, CDR1 is SGHTA and CDR2 is FQGNSA. V gave up 0 bases and J gave up 4 bases, with 12 bases separating them. CDR3 size: 15 residues. This CDR3 reads CASSLAAGRGYGYTF. The CDR3 bases are TGTGCCAGCAGCTTAGCGGCAGGGCGCGGCTATGGCTACACCTTC.

The V and J genes are TRBV19 and TRBJ1-6, with TRBD1 as a possible D gene (6 bases). The CDR3 consists of 18 residues. The ends were cut back, 3 bases at V and 0 bases at J, with 15 bases in the middle. CDR1 and CDR2 (germline): LNHDA, SQIVND (reference sequence). The CDR3 nucleotides are TGTGCCAGTAGTATGCGGGACACCCTGAGCTCCTATAATTCACCCCTCCACTTT. This translates into CASSMRDTLSSYNSPLHF.

The chain carries TRBV10-3 and TRBJ1-3; TRBD1 matches at 9 bases. The CDR3 totals 14 residues. J lost 2 bases, V lost 4 bases, and 0 bases had no gene match. Germline CDR1 reads ENHRY; CDR2 reads SYGVKD. In nucleotides, the CDR3 is TGTGCCATCAGTGGACAGGGGGCTGGAAACACCATATATTTT. It is translated as CAISGQGAGNTIYF.